The 12 T cell receptor beta chains below were found in one sample sequenced in a study of somatic mutations in cytotoxic T cells in rheumatoid arthritis. The table came from immunoSEQ multiplex PCR; TCRdb's copy has only in-frame clones and leaves some out. Found here are around 6,000 clones, about 84% of them singletons; the top ten hold more than 45%. Sequences were obtained from CD8+ T cells sorted from blood. The source of these receptors is a woman in her forties or fifties with rheumatoid arthritis.

This sequence joins TRBV19 and TRBJ1-1; D is uncertain. V was cut by 5 bases and J by 1 base, with 11 bases left in between. Germline loops: CDR1 LNHDA, CDR2 SQIVND (reference sequence). This CDR3 spans 14 amino acids. CDR3 protein: CASSVGLGNTEAFF. In nucleotides, the CDR3 is TGTGCCAGTAGTGTCGGACTGGGGAACACTGAAGCTTTCTTT.

This clone was picked up a small number of times. Other DNA variants within this sample encode the same CDR3. The chain employs TRBV5-1 and TRBJ1-1; D not resolved. The V end lost 0 bases, the J end lost 4 bases, and 7 bases lay between the germline ends. CDR1 SGHRS and CDR2 YFSETQ come from the germline V gene. This CDR3 spans 13 amino acids. The CDR3 DNA reads TGCGCCAGCAGCTTGGGACCGGGCACTGAAGCTTTCTTT. Residues: CASSLGPGTEAFF.

The chain combines TRBV19 with TRBJ1-1, with unresolved D. This CDR3 comprises 13 residues. Germline-derived CDR1 and CDR2 are LNHDA and SQIVND (reference sequence). V was pared by 2 bases and J by 0 bases, with 4 bases between. The DNA for the CDR3 is TGTGCCAGTAGTATATATGTGAACACTGAAGCTTTCTTT. Translated, it gives CASSIYVNTEAFF.

The table lists this clone with a few counts. This chain connects TRBV9 to TRBJ1-1; weak D call: TRBD1 (6 bases). V was pared by 0 bases and J by 5 bases, with 11 bases between. The V gene's germline CDR1 is SGDLS and CDR2 YYNGEE. This CDR3 contains 14 residues. CDR3 in amino acids: CASSVGYRATEAFF. The DNA for the CDR3 is TGTGCCAGCAGCGTAGGGTACAGGGCAACTGAAGCTTTCTTT.

This clone was recorded once. V and J are TRBV9 and TRBJ2-1; TRBD2 matches 13 bases. This CDR3 region has 15 residues. V gave up 3 bases and J gave up 6 bases; unmatched junction bases: 3. The germline CDR1 and CDR2 sequences are SGDLS and YYNGEE. The CDR3 nucleotides are TGTGCCAGCAGCGGGGGACTAGCGGGGTTCAATGAGCAGTTCTTC. Translation gives CASSGGLAGFNEQFF.

This clone was observed a handful of times. The CDR3 here is CATRPPPGQGTLNTEAFF. The DNA of the CDR3 is TGTGCCACCAGACCCCCCCCGGGACAGGGGACCCTAAACACTGAAGCTTTCTTT. The chain is built from TRBV15 and TRBJ1-1; 10 bases fit TRBD1. Germline assignment: CDR1 LNHNV and CDR2 YYDKDF (reference sequence). This CDR3 has 18 amino acids. With 6 bases clipped from V and 2 bases from J, the junction kept 15 bases outside the gene matches. Looking up the rest from reference TRBV15 and TRBJ1-1 gives the full variable domain: DAMVIQNPRYQVTQFGKPVTLSCSQTLNHNVMYWYQQKSSQAPKLLFHYYDKDFNNEADTPDNFQSRRPNTSFCFLDIRSPGLGDTAMYLCATRPPPGQGTLNTEAFFGQGTRLTVV.

This clone has a handful of counts. The chain combines TRBV2 with TRBJ2-2, with TRBD1 as a possible D gene (5 bases). The germline V gene encodes CDR1 SNHLY and CDR2 FYNNEI. The CDR3 totals 15 residues. V lost 7 bases and J lost 0, with 12 bases in between. As DNA, the CDR3 is TGTGCCAGCACTTTGGACACCTCGAACACCGGGGAGCTGTTTTTT. Amino acids: CASTLDTSNTGELFF.

The chain has TRBV2 and TRBJ1-2; a weak D match, TRBD1 (6 bases). V was shortened by 0 bases and J by 5 bases, with 13 bases between the two germline ends. Germline V CDR1 and CDR2: SNHLY, FYNNEI. This CDR3 has 15 amino acids. The CDR3 protein is CASSEAGTNHYGYTF. CDR3 sequence (DNA): TGTGCCAGCAGTGAAGCCGGGACAAACCATTATGGCTACACCTTC.

The chain combines TRBV7-6 with TRBJ1-1, with a weak D call TRBD1 (5 bases). From germline, CDR1 is SGHVS and CDR2 FNYEAQ. This CDR3 region has 14 residues. Trimming pared 5 bases from V and 6 bases from J, leaving 16 bases between. The CDR3 here is CASSAITQGSEAFF. In nucleotides, the CDR3 is TGTGCCAGCAGCGCAATCACCCAGGGTTCTGAAGCTTTCTTT.

As DNA, the CDR3 is TGTGCCATCAAACATGGGGACATCGACAATGAGCAGTTCTTC. Its translation: CAIKHGDIDNEQFF. The chain has TRBV10-3 and TRBJ2-1; tentative D call: TRBD1 (6 bases). Germline CDR1 is ENHRY and CDR2 is SYGVKD. The V end lost 7 bases, the J end lost 5 bases, and 15 bases lay between the germline ends. The length of the CDR3 is 14 residues.

The chain employs TRBV6-6 and TRBJ1-5; 8 nucleotides line up with TRBD1. There are 15 residues in the CDR3. Germline values: CDR1 MNHNY, CDR2 SVGAGI (reference sequence). Trimming at V came to 2 bases and at J to 4 bases, leaving 4 bases not matched to a gene. Written as DNA, the CDR3 is TGTGCCAGCAGTTACAACACAGGGGGGAATCAGCCCCAGCATTTT. Protein sequence: CASSYNTGGNQPQHF.

V is TRBV28 and J is TRBJ1-2; possibly TRBD1 for D (6 bases). This CDR3 comprises 14 residues. V lost 4 bases to trimming and J lost 0 bases, with 9 bases between them. Germline-derived CDR1 and CDR2 are MDHEN and SYDVKM. CDR3 sequence: CASSYRVANYGYTF. DNA for the CDR3: TGTGCCAGCAGTTACAGGGTAGCTAACTATGGCTACACCTTC.